This TCR beta chain was recovered during a study of lymphopenia after photon versus proton radiotherapy. General study findings and limits: Proton therapy kept repertoires fairly stable, unlike photons, which gained effector/memory cells. After the lymphocyte nadir, photon-treated repertoires showed oligoclonal expansion, especially of CD8+ Temra cells.

This clone was seen only once. The antigen remains unidentified. Generated by immunoSEQ multiplex PCR, the TCRdb table keeps only in-frame clones and is missing some. Of tens of thousands of clones listed, approximately 82% are singletons. Specimen: peripheral blood, collected from a patient treated with proton-based radiotherapy. This TCR derives from a man in his fifties or sixties with pancreatic cancer.

The CDR3 DNA is TGCGCCAGCGCGAAGGGTCCTAATCAGCCCCAGCATTTT. It translates to CASAKGPNQPQHF. The chain employs TRBV5-1 and TRBJ1-5; no reliable D call. The length of the CDR3 is 13 residues. V shed 7 bases and J shed 4 bases, with 12 bases lying between them. Germline-derived CDR1 and CDR2 are SGHRS and YFSETQ.